The present T cell receptor beta chain was sequenced within a study of blood T cell repertoires in COVID-19. Study in general: The United States, Italy and Spain supplied acute and convalescent COVID-19 samples. The analysed material was cDNA or gDNA that came from T cells, B-cell-depleted T cells, or PBMCs.

In the authors' workflow: The authors estimated nucleated cell counts from reference gene primer amplification. Sequenced by immunoSEQ multiplex PCR; TCRdb stores in-frame clones only, minus some. V, J and clone size derive from that table, while D and trimming were established from the DNA sequence. This sample has some 50,000 clones, with roughly four fifths found just once. V dropped 5 bases and J dropped 4 bases, with 9 bases sitting between them. There are 12 residues in the CDR3. Germline values: CDR1 SEHNR, CDR2 FQNEAQ (reference sequence). This clone was counted between two and nine times. V is TRBV7-9 and J is TRBJ2-7, with TRBD2 as a possible D gene (6 bases). Sample: peripheral blood. The TCR sequence derives from a man aged 40-49 years with acute or convalescent COVID-19. The CDR3 sequence: CASSGAGYEQYF. The DNA for the CDR3 is TGTGCCAGCAGCGGGGCGGGGTACGAGCAGTACTTC.